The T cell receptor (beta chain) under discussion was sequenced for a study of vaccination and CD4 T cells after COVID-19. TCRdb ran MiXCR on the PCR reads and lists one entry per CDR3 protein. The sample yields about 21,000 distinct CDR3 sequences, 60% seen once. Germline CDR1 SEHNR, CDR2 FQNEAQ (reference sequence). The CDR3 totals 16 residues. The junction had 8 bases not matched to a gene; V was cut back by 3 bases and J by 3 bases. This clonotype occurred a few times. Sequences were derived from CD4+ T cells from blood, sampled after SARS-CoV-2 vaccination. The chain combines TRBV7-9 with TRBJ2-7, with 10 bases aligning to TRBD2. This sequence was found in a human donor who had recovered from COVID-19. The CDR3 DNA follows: TGTGCCAGCAGCTTGGTCCTAGCGGGAGCCGACTACGAGCAGTACTTC. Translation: CASSLVLAGADYEQYF.